The present T cell receptor beta chain was sequenced within a study of T cells after yellow fever vaccination. TCRdb fed the 5' RACE reads into MiXCR, producing one record per CDR3 protein. The sample lists 40,000 to 55,000 distinct CDR3 sequences, around 7% occurring once. This clonotype was seen a handful of times. Trimming removed 10 bases at V and 0 bases at J, with 10 bases between. The CDR3 covers 13 residues. Germline loops: CDR1 MNHNS, CDR2 SASEGT. Whole-study findings and limits: Once the booster was given, most primary-vaccination clones reappeared, at about 95% for CD4 and over 85% for CD8.

The chain uses TRBV6-1 and TRBJ1-3; no clear D. The sequences come from CD8+ T cells not binding an NS4B(214-222) dextramer, sorted from PBMCs, collected 45 days after the first yellow fever vaccination. The receptor was derived from a man between 18 and 29 years old who received the YFV17D yellow fever vaccine. The CDR3 DNA is TGTGCCACCCTACACGTCTCTGGAAACACCATATATTTT. This encodes CATLHVSGNTIYF.